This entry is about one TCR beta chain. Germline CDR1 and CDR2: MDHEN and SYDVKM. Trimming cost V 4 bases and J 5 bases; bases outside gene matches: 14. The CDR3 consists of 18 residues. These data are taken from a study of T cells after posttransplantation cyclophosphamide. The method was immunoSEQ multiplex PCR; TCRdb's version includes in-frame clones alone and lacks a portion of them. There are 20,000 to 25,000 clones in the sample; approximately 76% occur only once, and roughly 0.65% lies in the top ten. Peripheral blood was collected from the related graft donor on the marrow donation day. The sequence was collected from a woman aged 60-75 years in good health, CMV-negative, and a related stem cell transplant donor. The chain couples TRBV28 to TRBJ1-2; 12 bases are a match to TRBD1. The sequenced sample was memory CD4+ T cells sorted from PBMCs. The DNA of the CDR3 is TGTGCCAGCAGTTCCCCCGGGACAGGGGGCGCCGGGACTTATGGCTACACCTTC. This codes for CASSSPGTGGAGTYGYTF.